These 20 T cell receptor beta chains came from one sample sequenced in a study of regulatory T cells in long-lasting Graves disease. HTBI primers from iRepertoire and Arm-PCR of CDR3 regions yielded the TCR beta libraries. TCRdb reanalysed the multiplex PCR reads using MiXCR and keeps one entry per CDR3 protein. The sample yields roughly 470,000 distinct CDR3 sequences, less than 25% seen once. Time point denoted: persistent/refractory GD, antithyroid drugs over 5 years with positive TRAb. Making the TCR library involved RNA that had been extracted from PBMCs. Sequences were derived from peripheral blood mononuclear cells (PBMCs), sampled when the disease was refractory, from a patient treated with antithyroid drugs. These receptors were obtained from a female donor with Graves disease.

The chain uses TRBV28 and TRBJ2-2; no reliable D call. V lost 7 bases and J 5 bases, leaving 5 bases between the germline ends. The CDR3 has 11 residues. Germline V gene sequence: CDR1 MDHEN, CDR2 SYDVKM. CDR3 sequence (DNA): TGTGCCAGCATGGCTACCGGGGAGCTGTTTTTT. Its translation: CASMATGELFF. The variable domain in full, completed from reference TRBV28 and TRBJ2-2, reads DVKVTQSSRYLVKRTGEKVFLECVQDMDHENMFWYRQDPGLGLRLIYFSYDVKMKEKGDIPEGYSVSREKKERFSLILESASTNQTSMYLCASMATGELFFGEGSRLTVL.

This clonotype has a count of ten or more. The chain has TRBV11-2 and TRBJ1-6; possible D gene TRBD1, 5 bases. V shed 5 bases and J shed 4 bases, with 9 bases lying between them. Germline V gene lookup returns CDR1 SGHAT and CDR2 FQNNGV. There are 14 residues in the CDR3. The CDR3 nucleotides read TGTGCCAGCAGCACGGGACGGTATAATTCACCCCTCCACTTT. Translated, it gives CASSTGRYNSPLHF.

The chain has TRBV5-1 and TRBJ2-2; 8 bases fit TRBD2. V shed 3 bases and J 4 bases; nucleotides not matched to a gene: 14. This CDR3 comprises 18 residues. Germline loops: CDR1 SGHRS, CDR2 YFSETQ. CDR3 nucleotide sequence: TGCGCCAGCAGCTCCCCCAGGCGAGCGGGAGACGTCACCGGGGAGCTGTTTTTT. This translates into CASSSPRRAGDVTGELFF.

This clonotype was seen a few times. The CDR3: CASSVLGGGGETQYF. The CDR3 DNA is TGTGCCAGCAGCGTTCTAGGCGGAGGGGGGGAGACCCAGTACTTC. The chain carries TRBV2 and TRBJ2-5, with D perhaps given as TRBD1 or TRBD2 (6 bases each). In germline, CDR1 is SNHLY, CDR2 FYNNEI. CDR3 length: 15 residues. V lost 6 bases, J lost 5 bases, and 19 bases lay in between.

This clonotype has only a few counts. This chain uses TRBV28 with TRBJ2-7, with D perhaps TRBD2 (5 bases). CDR1 MDHEN and CDR2 SYDVKM come from the germline V gene. Trimming pared 8 bases from V and 9 bases from J, leaving 20 bases between. CDR3 size: 13 residues. As DNA, the CDR3 is TGTGCCAGCCTACCCCTAGGAAATACTAGGCAGTACTTC. This sequence encodes CASLPLGNTRQYF.

J is TRBJ2-1 and V is TRBV6-2 or TRBV6-3; 10 bases line up with TRBD2. The CDR3 is made up of 16 amino acids. Trimming at V came to 6 bases and at J to 0 bases, leaving 5 bases not matched to a gene. Looked up from germline, CDR1 is MNHEY and CDR2 is SVGEGT. DNA of the CDR3: TGTGCCAGCAGGAGTAGCGGGAGGAGCTCCTACAATGAGCAGTTCTTC. Translated: CASRSSGRSSYNEQFF.

This clonotype was seen once. The rearrangement links TRBV7-2 to TRBJ1-4; possibly TRBD1 for D (6 bases). The CDR3 runs 15 residues. Trimming left V 1 base short and J 3 bases short, with 9 bases between. From germline, CDR1 is SGHTA and CDR2 FQGNSA. CDR3 region: CASSLVPGANEKLFF. CDR3 DNA: TGTGCCAGCAGCTTAGTCCCAGGGGCTAATGAAAAACTGTTTTTT.

The chain recombines TRBV19 with TRBJ1-5; TRBD1 might be the D (5 bases). The V end was cut by 1 base, the J end by 7 bases, with 11 bases between. The germline V gene encodes CDR1 LNHDA and CDR2 SQIVND (reference sequence). The CDR3 is made up of 14 amino acids. Here the CDR3 DNA reads TGTGCCAGTAGTATAGGGGCGGGGGTACAGCCCCAGCATTTT. As protein: CASSIGAGVQPQHF.

This clonotype has ten or more counts. The chain uses TRBV28 and TRBJ2-7, with D possibly TRBD2 on 5 matching bases. The CDR3 sequence is 15 residues long. Per the germline V gene, CDR1 is MDHEN and CDR2 is SYDVKM. With 6 bases removed from V and 0 bases from J, the gap between germline ends came to 15 bases. The CDR3 loop reads CASSNPDWSSYEQYF. The DNA for the CDR3 is TGTGCCAGCAGCAACCCGGACTGGAGCTCCTACGAGCAGTACTTC. The variable domain in full, with the rest retrieved from reference TRBV28 and TRBJ2-7, is DVKVTQSSRYLVKRTGEKVFLECVQDMDHENMFWYRQDPGLGLRLIYFSYDVKMKEKGDIPEGYSVSREKKERFSLILESASTNQTSMYLCASSNPDWSSYEQYFGPGTRLTVT.

This clonotype appeared a few times. The V gene is TRBV7-2, the J gene TRBJ2-3; the D gene could be TRBD1 or TRBD2 (6 bases each). Germline loops: CDR1 SGHTA, CDR2 FQGNSA. This CDR3 has 15 residues. The V and J ends lost 5 bases and 2 bases respectively, with 14 bases between them. CDR3 loop: CASSPTGADTDTQYF. DNA for the CDR3: TGTGCCAGCAGCCCGACGGGGGCGGACACAGATACGCAGTATTTT.

In this sample, this clonotype turned up a few times. The chain uses TRBV6-1 and TRBJ1-5; D is unresolved. V was cut by 6 bases and J by 6 bases, with 15 bases left in between. This CDR3 is 14 amino acids long. CDR1 is MNHNS, CDR2 SASEGT, per germline. The CDR3 nucleotides are TGTGCCAGCAGCCAGATGCCCGACGTTCAGCCCCAGCATTTT. Translating it yields CASSQMPDVQPQHF.

This clonotype was observed a handful of times. The chain links TRBV6-1 to TRBJ2-2; D tentatively reads TRBD1 or TRBD2 (5 bases each). CDR1 and CDR2 from the germline V gene are MNHNS and SASEGT. Trimming took 8 bases from V and 1 from J, leaving 17 bases between them. The CDR3 totals 16 residues. CDR3 amino acids: CASYRDPRLNTGELFF. Written as DNA, the CDR3 is TGTGCCAGCTACCGGGACCCCCGTTTGAACACCGGGGAGCTGTTTTTT.

This clonotype has a count of ten or more. The chain is built from TRBV28 and TRBJ1-2; possibly TRBD1 for D (6 bases). Germline V gene lookup returns CDR1 MDHEN and CDR2 SYDVKM. The CDR3 has 13 residues. V dropped 8 bases and J dropped 7 bases, with 17 bases sitting between them. The CDR3 region has the DNA TGTGCCAGCGCGGAGCTAGGGGGGCTTGGCTACACCTTC. Its protein is CASAELGGLGYTF.

This chain links TRBV6-1 with TRBJ1-1, with D possibly being TRBD1 (5 bases). V lost 6 bases and J 3 bases, leaving 14 bases between the germline ends. Germline lookup yields CDR1 MNHNS and CDR2 SASEGT. This CDR3 is built from 14 residues. The CDR3 bases are TGTGCCAGCAGGAGGCCTCAGGGTTACACTGAAGCTTTCTTT. It is translated as CASRRPQGYTEAFF.

In its sample, this clonotype was seen a few times. The CDR3 here is CASSGGTSVGSEQYF. The CDR3 bases are TGCGCCAGCAGCGGGGGGACTAGCGTGGGCAGCGAGCAGTACTTC. V usage is TRBV5-1 and J usage is TRBJ2-7; TRBD2 matches 10 bases. With V trimmed by 4 bases and J by 6 bases, 10 bases remained unmatched. In germline, CDR1 is SGHRS, CDR2 YFSETQ. This CDR3 spans 15 amino acids.

This clonotype was detected many times. The CDR3 nucleotides are TGTGCCAGCAGTTACCCGAGGAGCGGGGGGTACGAGCAGTACTTC. This translates into CASSYPRSGGYEQYF. The chain uses TRBV6-5 and TRBJ2-7; 9 nucleotides agree with TRBD2. The CDR3 covers 15 residues. Germline V gives CDR1 MNHEY, CDR2 SVGAGI. Trimming removed 2 bases from V and 4 bases from J; junction bases left unmatched: 6.

This clonotype has a count of ten or more. The rearrangement joins TRBV28 to TRBJ1-1; D might be TRBD1 (6 bases). Germline CDR1 reads MDHEN; CDR2 reads SYDVKM. CDR3 size: 16 residues. The ends were cut back, 7 bases at V and 0 bases at J, with 18 bases in the middle. CDR3 sequence: CASTPIQGHMNTEAFF. In nucleotides, the CDR3 is TGTGCCAGCACCCCGATACAGGGACACATGAACACTGAAGCTTTCTTT.

The chain recombines TRBV5-1 with TRBJ1-4; D gene ambiguous. The germline V gene encodes CDR1 SGHRS and CDR2 YFSETQ. V gave up 2 bases and J gave up 4 bases, with 12 bases separating them. CDR3 length: 15 amino acids. CDR3 loop: CASSFEGFLNEKLFF. DNA for the CDR3: TGCGCCAGCAGCTTTGAAGGGTTCCTTAATGAAAAACTGTTTTTT.

This clonotype was seen at least ten times. DNA of the CDR3: TGTGCCAGCAGTCTAGAGGGGATTCATGGCTACACCTTC. Amino acid sequence: CASSLEGIHGYTF. This chain uses TRBV27 with TRBJ1-2; weak D call: TRBD1 (5 bases). Per the germline V gene, CDR1 is MNHEY and CDR2 is SMNVEV (reference sequence). Trimming cost V 5 bases and J 6 bases, with 13 bases left between them. This CDR3 has 13 residues.

This clonotype was observed a few times. The chain links TRBV7-9 to TRBJ2-3; 10 nucleotides align to TRBD2. The CDR3 runs 17 residues. J was trimmed by 0 bases and V by 2 bases; bases with no gene match: 5. Germline CDR1 reads SEHNR; CDR2 reads FQNEAQ (reference sequence). CDR3 coding DNA: TGTGCCAGCAGCTTAATCCGACTAGCGGGTAGCACAGATACGCAGTATTTT. It is translated as CASSLIRLAGSTDTQYF.